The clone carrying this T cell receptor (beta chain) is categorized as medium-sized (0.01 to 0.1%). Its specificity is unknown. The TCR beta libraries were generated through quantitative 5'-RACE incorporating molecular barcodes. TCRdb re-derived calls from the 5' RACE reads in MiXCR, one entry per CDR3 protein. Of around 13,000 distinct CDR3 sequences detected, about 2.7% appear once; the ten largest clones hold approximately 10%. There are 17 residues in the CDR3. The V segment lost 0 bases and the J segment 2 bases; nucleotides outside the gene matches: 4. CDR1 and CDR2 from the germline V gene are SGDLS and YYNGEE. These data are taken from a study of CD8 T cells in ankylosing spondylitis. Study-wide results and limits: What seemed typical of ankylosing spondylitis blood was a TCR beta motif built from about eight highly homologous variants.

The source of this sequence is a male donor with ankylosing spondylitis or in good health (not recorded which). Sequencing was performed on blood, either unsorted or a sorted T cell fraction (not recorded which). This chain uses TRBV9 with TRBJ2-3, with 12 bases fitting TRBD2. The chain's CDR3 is CASSVDRLAGVTDTQYF. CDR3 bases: TGTGCCAGCAGCGTAGACCGACTAGCGGGGGTCACAGATACGCAGTATTTT.